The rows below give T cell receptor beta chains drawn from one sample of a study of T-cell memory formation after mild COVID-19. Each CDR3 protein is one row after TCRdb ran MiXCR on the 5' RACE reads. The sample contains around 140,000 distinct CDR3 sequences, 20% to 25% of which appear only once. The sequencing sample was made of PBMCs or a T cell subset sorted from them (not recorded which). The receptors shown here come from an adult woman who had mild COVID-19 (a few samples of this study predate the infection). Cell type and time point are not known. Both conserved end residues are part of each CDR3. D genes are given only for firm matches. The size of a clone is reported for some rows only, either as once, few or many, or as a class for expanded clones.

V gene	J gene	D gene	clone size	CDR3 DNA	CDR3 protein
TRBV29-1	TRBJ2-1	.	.	TGCAGCGTTGAAGAGGGGGTAAAGGGGCAGTTCTTC	CSVEEGVKGQFF
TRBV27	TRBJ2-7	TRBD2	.	TGTGCCAGCGGCCCTAGCGGGAGTTTAACCTACGAGCAGTACTTC	CASGPSGSLTYEQYF
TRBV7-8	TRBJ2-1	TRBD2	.	TGTGCCAGCAGCTTACCGACTAGCGGGAGGGACCCTGAGCGCCATTTGTTGTCCTACAATGAGCAGTTCTTC	CASSLPTSGRDPERHLLSYNEQFF
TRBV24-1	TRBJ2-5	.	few	TGTGCCACCAGTGCCGTGACTAGTCGTTTGGGGGAGACCCAGTACTTC	CATSAVTSRLGETQYF
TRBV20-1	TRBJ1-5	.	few	TGCAGTGCTAGAGATCTTGGTAGGGTTCGCAATCAGCCCCAGCATTTT	CSARDLGRVRNQPQHF
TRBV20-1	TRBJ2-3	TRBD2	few	TGCAGTGCTAGGTCGTATGCAGCGGGGAGAACCAGTAGCACAGATACGCAGTATTTT	CSARSYAAGRTSSTDTQYF
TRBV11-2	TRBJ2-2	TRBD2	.	TGTGCCAGCAGCTTAGGGGTAGCGGGAGACACCGGGGAGCTGTTTTTT	CASSLGVAGDTGELFF
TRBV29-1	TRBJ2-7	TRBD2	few	TGCAGCGTCAAAAGGGGAGGGCACGAGCAGTACTTC	CSVKRGGHEQYF
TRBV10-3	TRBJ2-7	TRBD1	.	TGTGCCATCAGTTGGGCCCCAGACAGGGCAACTTCCTACGAGCAGTACTTC	CAISWAPDRATSYEQYF
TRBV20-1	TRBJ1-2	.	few	TGCAGTGCTACTAATCTGGGACGGTGGGACTATGGCTACACCTTC	CSATNLGRWDYGYTF
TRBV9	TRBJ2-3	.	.	TGTGCCAGCAGCGTAGATTCTCGCTCTACAGATACGCAGTATTTT	CASSVDSRSTDTQYF
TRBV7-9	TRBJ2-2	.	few	TGTGCCAGCAGCCCGACAGTTACGAACACCGGGGAGCTGTTTTTT	CASSPTVTNTGELFF
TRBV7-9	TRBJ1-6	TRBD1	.	TGTGCCAGCAGCTTATGGCAGGGGGCTAGTAATTCACCCCTCCACTTT	CASSLWQGASNSPLHF
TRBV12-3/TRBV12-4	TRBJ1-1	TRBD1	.	TGTGCCAGCAGTTTGTCTAAGACAGGGTCTAATGAAGCTTTCTTT	CASSLSKTGSNEAFF
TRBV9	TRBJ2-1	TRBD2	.	TGTGCCAGCAGCTCTTCCTCGGACGGCGGGACTAGCGGGAGCTACTACAATGAGCAGTTCTTC	CASSSSSDGGTSGSYYNEQFF
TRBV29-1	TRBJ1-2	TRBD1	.	TGCAGCGGTACAGGGGGCCAAAACTATGGCTACACCTTC	CSGTGGQNYGYTF
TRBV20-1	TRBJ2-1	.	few	TGCAGTGCTAGCCAGGTTAACTACAATGAGCAGTTCTTC	CSASQVNYNEQFF
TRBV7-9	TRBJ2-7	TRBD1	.	TGTGCCAGCAGCTCCCCAAGGACAGGGGACTACGAGCAGTACTTC	CASSSPRTGDYEQYF
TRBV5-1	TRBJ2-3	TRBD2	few	TGCGCCAGCAGCGGAGGACTAGCGGGGGACACAGATACGCAGTATTTT	CASSGGLAGDTDTQYF
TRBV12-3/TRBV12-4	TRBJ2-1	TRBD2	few	TGTGCCAGCAGGAGGACTAGCGGCAATGAGCAGTTCTTC	CASRRTSGNEQFF
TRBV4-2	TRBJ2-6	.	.	TGTGCCAGCAGCCTTCCTCCTCGGTTCTCTGGGGCCAACGTCCTGACTTTC	CASSLPPRFSGANVLTF
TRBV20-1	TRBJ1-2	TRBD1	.	TGCAGTGCTAGCAACAGGGGCATAGACTATGGCTACACCTTC	CSASNRGIDYGYTF
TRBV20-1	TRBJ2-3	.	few	TGCAGTGCTAGAGATACTTTTGCGGATACGCAGTATTTT	CSARDTFADTQYF
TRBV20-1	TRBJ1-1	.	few	TGCAGTGCGGAAGATGGGCCACAATCGGGGTCTGAAGCTTTCTTT	CSAEDGPQSGSEAFF
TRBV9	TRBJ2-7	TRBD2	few	TGTGCCAGCAGCGCTGGACTAGCGGGAGAGGGCGAGCAGTACTTC	CASSAGLAGEGEQYF
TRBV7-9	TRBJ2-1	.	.	TGTGCCAGCAGCTTAGCGACGATCGAGCAGTTCTTC	CASSLATIEQFF
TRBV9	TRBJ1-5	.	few	TGTGCCAGCAGCGTACCGGGGGGGAAAAAGATTGGTCAGCCCCAGCATTTT	CASSVPGGKKIGQPQHF
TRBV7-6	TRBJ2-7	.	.	TGTGCCAGCAGCTTAGCCTCCGGCAGGGCGGTCCACGAGCAGTACTTC	CASSLASGRAVHEQYF
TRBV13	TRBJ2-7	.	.	TGTGCCAGCAGCTTAGCTCAGGGGTTAGCCTACGAGCAGTACTTC	CASSLAQGLAYEQYF
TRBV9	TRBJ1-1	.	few	TGTGCCAGCAGCACCTGGACAGAGAACACTGAAGCTTTCTTT	CASSTWTENTEAFF
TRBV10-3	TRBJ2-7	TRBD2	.	TGTGCCATCAGTGAAATTCTAGCGGGAGACCCGGGCGAGCAGTACTTC	CAISEILAGDPGEQYF
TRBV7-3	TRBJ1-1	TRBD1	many	TGTGCCAGCAGCGTCGGACAGGGAACTGAAGCTTTCTTT	CASSVGQGTEAFF
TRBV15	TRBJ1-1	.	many	TGTGCCACCAGCAGAGATAATGCCGGAGAAGCTTTCTTT	CATSRDNAGEAFF
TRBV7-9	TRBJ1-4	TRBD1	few	TGTGCCAGCAGCTTAGGGGGGGACAGAGTGGTCTTT	CASSLGGDRVVF
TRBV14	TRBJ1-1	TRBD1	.	TGTGCCAGCAGCCATTCCACAGGGGTTACTGAAGCTTTCTTT	CASSHSTGVTEAFF
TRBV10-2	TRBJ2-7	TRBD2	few	TGCGCCAGCAGTGAGCTAGCGGGAGCCGGCGAGCAGTACTTC	CASSELAGAGEQYF
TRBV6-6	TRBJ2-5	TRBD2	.	TGTGCCAGCAGTTACTCCCTGACTAGCGGGGGGGATATCCAAGAGACCCAGTACTTC	CASSYSLTSGGDIQETQYF
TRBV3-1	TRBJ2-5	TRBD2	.	TGTGCCAGCAGCCCCCCGGGACTAGCGGATCAAGAGACCCAGTACTTC	CASSPPGLADQETQYF
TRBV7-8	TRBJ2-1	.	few	TGTGCCAGCAGCTTAGCGAAGTGGCAGCCCGATGAGCAGTTCTTC	CASSLAKWQPDEQFF
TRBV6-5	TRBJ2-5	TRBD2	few	TGTGCCAGTTGGGGACTAGCGGGATCGGAGACCCAGTACTTC	CASWGLAGSETQYF
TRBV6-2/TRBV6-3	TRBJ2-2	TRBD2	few	TGTGCCAGCAGCCGGACTAGCGGGAGACCCGACACCGGGGAGCTGTTTTTT	CASSRTSGRPDTGELFF
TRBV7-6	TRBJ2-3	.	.	TGTGCCAGCAGCTTCGGAGGAGAAGCAGATACGCAGTATTTT	CASSFGGEADTQYF
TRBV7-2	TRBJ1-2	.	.	TGTGCCAGCAGCCCACAGGCGTATGGCTACACCTTC	CASSPQAYGYTF
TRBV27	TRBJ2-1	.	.	TGTGCCAGCAGTTGGGACCCCTTCGATGAGCAGTTCTTC	CASSWDPFDEQFF
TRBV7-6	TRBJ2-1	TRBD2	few	TGTGCCAGCAGCCCAGAACTAGCGGGGGGTTCCTACAATGAGCAGTTCTTC	CASSPELAGGSYNEQFF
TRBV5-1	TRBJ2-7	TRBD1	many	TGCGCCAGCAGCTTACCGGGACAGGCGAGGGAGCAGTACTTC	CASSLPGQAREQYF
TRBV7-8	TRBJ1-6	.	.	TGTGCCAGCAGCCGAGATTCACCCCTCCACTTT	CASSRDSPLHF
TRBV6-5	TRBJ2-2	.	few	TGTGCCAGCAGTTACATACAGAACACCGGGGAGCTGTTTTTT	CASSYIQNTGELFF
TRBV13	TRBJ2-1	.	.	TGTGCCAGCAGCGACTGGTCGCGGGGTGAGCAGTTCTTC	CASSDWSRGEQFF
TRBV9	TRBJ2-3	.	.	TGTGCCAGCAGCGGAAACACAGATACGCAGTATTTT	CASSGNTDTQYF
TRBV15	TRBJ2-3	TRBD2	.	TGTGCCACCAGCAGAGACGAGAGCGGGAGTGTGACAGATACGCAGTATTTT	CATSRDESGSVTDTQYF
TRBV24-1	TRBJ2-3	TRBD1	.	TGTGCCACCAGTGATTACACCACAGGGGCAGATACGCAGTATTTT	CATSDYTTGADTQYF